This is a list of T cell receptor beta chains from one sample in a study of response to subunit inactivated influenza vaccine. From the RT-PCR reads, TCRdb called clonotypes with MiXCR, one entry per CDR3 protein. The sample holds approximately 500,000 distinct CDR3 sequences, 10% to 15% seen once. Specimen: PBMCs from blood, collected roughly 47 days after vaccination. These receptors came from a man aged 45 to 65 who received an inactivated influenza vaccine. CDR3s include the opening cysteine and the closing phenylalanine or tryptophan. A D gene is named only where the DNA matches it firmly. Clone size is given for some rows only: seen once, a few or many times, or a class if the clone is expanded.

size,J,V,D,CDR3,DNA
-,TRBJ2-5,TRBV20-1,TRBD2,CSATGLAGGWRSETQYF,TGCAGTGCTACTGGACTAGCGGGAGGCTGGAGGAGCGAGACCCAGTACTTC
few,TRBJ2-1,TRBV3-1,-,CASSILGNEQFF,TGTGCCAGCAGCATACTAGGCAACGAGCAGTTCTTC
-,TRBJ2-2,TRBV11-2,-,CASSLQAGNTGELFF,TGTGCCAGCAGCTTACAGGCAGGCAACACCGGGGAGCTGTTTTTT
-,TRBJ2-1,TRBV7-9,TRBD2,CASSFRPASGRHEQFF,TGTGCCAGCAGTTTCCGACCAGCTAGCGGGAGGCATGAGCAGTTCTTC
-,TRBJ2-7,TRBV4-3,-,CASSPSPSQLYEQYF,TGCGCCAGCAGCCCCTCCCCAAGTCAACTCTACGAGCAGTACTTC
few,TRBJ1-2,TRBV5-1,-,CASSFDRNYGYTF,TGCGCCAGCAGCTTTGACAGGAACTATGGCTACACCTTC
-,TRBJ2-2,TRBV27,-,CASSLDGRGTGELFF,TGTGCCAGCAGTTTAGACGGGAGAGGGACCGGGGAGCTGTTTTTT
few,TRBJ2-5,TRBV2,-,CASSGFKATQETQYF,TGTGCCAGCAGTGGCTTCAAGGCCACACAAGAGACCCAGTACTTC
few,TRBJ2-3,TRBV6-2/TRBV6-3,-,CASRIEAAYTQYF,TGTGCCAGCAGAATCGAAGCCGCATATACGCAGTATTTT
few,TRBJ1-4,TRBV19,-,CASRKGGATNEKLFF,TGTGCCAGTAGAAAAGGGGGTGCAACTAATGAAAAACTGTTTTTT
-,TRBJ2-2,TRBV7-8,TRBD2,CASSLVHSGGANTGELFF,TGTGCCAGCAGCTTAGTGCATAGCGGGGGCGCGAACACCGGGGAGCTGTTTTTT
few,TRBJ2-7,TRBV11-2,TRBD2,CASSPQAGLAGVYEQYF,TGTGCCAGCAGCCCCCAAGCGGGACTAGCGGGGGTCTACGAGCAGTACTTC
-,TRBJ1-4,TRBV11-2,-,CASSSPQGANEKLFF,TGTGCCAGCAGCTCCCCACAGGGAGCGAATGAAAAACTGTTTTTT
many,TRBJ2-1,TRBV25-1,-,CASSEWGRYNEQFF,TGTGCCAGCAGTGAATGGGGCCGCTACAATGAGCAGTTCTTC
once,TRBJ2-5,TRBV27,-,CASSPIIAGTLSAETQYF,TGTGCCAGCAGCCCAATTATAGCAGGGACTCTTTCGGCAGAGACCCAGTACTTC
few,TRBJ2-3,TRBV6-1,-,CASRRTPQDTQYF,TGTGCCAGCAGACGGACTCCACAAGATACGCAGTATTTT
few,TRBJ2-7,TRBV7-8,TRBD1,CASSQNRGQGAEQYF,TGTGCCAGCAGCCAAAACCGGGGACAGGGGGCCGAGCAGTACTTC
few,TRBJ1-2,TRBV7-9,-,CASSLAYRFNGYTF,TGTGCCAGCAGCTTAGCGTATCGGTTCAATGGCTACACCTTC
-,TRBJ2-2,TRBV11-1,TRBD2,CASTKPSFGGALTGELFF,TGTGCCAGCACAAAACCCTCTTTCGGGGGGGCTCTCACCGGGGAGCTGTTTTTT
few,TRBJ2-2,TRBV12-3/TRBV12-4,-,CASSLLASTGELFF,TGTGCCAGCAGTTTATTAGCCTCAACCGGGGAGCTGTTTTTT
-,TRBJ2-7,TRBV5-6,-,CASSYGRSSYEQYF,TGTGCCAGCAGCTACGGGAGAAGCTCCTACGAGCAGTACTTC
few,TRBJ2-1,TRBV7-3,-,CASSLRGGAVGNEQFF,TGTGCCAGCAGCTTAAGGGGGGGGGCGGTTGGCAATGAGCAGTTCTTC
few,TRBJ2-3,TRBV6-2/TRBV6-3,-,CASSYSKLNLDHHPPDTQYF,TGTGCCAGCAGTTACTCGAAACTAAATTTGGACCACCACCCCCCAGATACGCAGTATTTT